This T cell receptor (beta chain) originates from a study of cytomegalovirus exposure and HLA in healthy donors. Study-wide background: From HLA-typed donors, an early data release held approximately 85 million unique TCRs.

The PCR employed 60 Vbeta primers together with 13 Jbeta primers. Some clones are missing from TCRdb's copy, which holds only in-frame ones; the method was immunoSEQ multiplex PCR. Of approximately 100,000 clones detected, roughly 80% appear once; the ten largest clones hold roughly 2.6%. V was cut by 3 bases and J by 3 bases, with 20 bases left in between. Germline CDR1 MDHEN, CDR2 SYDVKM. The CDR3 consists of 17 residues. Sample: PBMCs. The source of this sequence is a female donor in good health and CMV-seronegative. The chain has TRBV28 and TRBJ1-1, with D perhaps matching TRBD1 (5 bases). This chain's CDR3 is CASSFKFGLGGDTEAFF. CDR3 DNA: TGTGCCAGCAGTTTCAAATTTGGTCTTGGGGGGGACACTGAAGCTTTCTTT.